A selection of T cell receptor beta chains follows, all from one sample in a study of blood T cells in healthy people across ages. TCRdb passed the 5' RACE reads through MiXCR, listing each CDR3 protein once. The table lists hundreds of thousands of distinct CDR3 sequences, 25% to 30% of them singletons, with under 3% in the top ten. In addition, the sample was reused for a study of T cells of mothers and their children.

Sequenced input: blood. The receptors derive from a boy aged 5-17 years in good health. CDR3s leave out the opening cysteine and the closing phenylalanine or tryptophan. D genes are given only for firm matches. Clone size is not always given. Where it is, it says once, few, many or a class for expanded clones.

>TRBV20-1|many|NA
SVPETTNEKLF
>TRBV9|few|NA
ASSFDSSPYEQY
>TRBV5-1|NA|NA
ASSYSGTSYEQY
>TRBV6-5|NA|NA
ASSYGQGEDTQY
>TRBV4-1|few|TRBD1
ASSLRPGQGAGDTQY
>TRBV9|NA|NA
ASSEGPRAWEQY
>TRBV12-3/TRBV12-4|many|NA
ASSFGRGETQY
>TRBV2|few|NA
ASSTDSKNIQY
>TRBV30|few|NA
AWSVGGGYT
>TRBV12-3/TRBV12-4|few|TRBD2
ASRSSGSYYNEQF
>TRBV20-1|few|TRBD2
SAEGTSGWTSTDTQY
>TRBV10-3|few|NA
ASGQHGGETQY
>TRBV20-1|NA|NA
GAPKTDPLWGYT
>TRBV5-5|NA|TRBD1
ASSTLGQGRADTQY
>TRBV29-1|few|NA
SFRQVEQY
>TRBV12-3/TRBV12-4|few|TRBD1
ASSWPGQGYTEAF
>TRBV6-5|few|NA
ASNRSPAEKLF
>TRBV7-9|NA|TRBD2
ASSSRRGAIPWNEQF
>TRBV7-9|few|NA
ASSLARGQSTDTQY
>TRBV12-3/TRBV12-4|NA|TRBD1
ASRMGQGLDEQF
>TRBV18|NA|NA
ASSPRTPGNIDEQY
>TRBV6-1|few|NA
ASSERVQGRWAGANVLT
>TRBV3-1|few|NA
ASSQDSRTANTGELF
>TRBV12-3/TRBV12-4|few|TRBD2
ASSFTGGGAGANVLT
>TRBV12-3/TRBV12-4|many|TRBD1
ASSFSFLQGADEQY
>TRBV4-3|NA|TRBD2
ASSQDRGTSDEQF
>TRBV28|NA|NA
ASSLSRQGGDEQY
>TRBV7-9|NA|NA
ASSLGQDPGEAF
>TRBV29-1|NA|TRBD1
SVIRTGIGEAF